This T cell receptor beta chain was obtained from a study of blood T cell repertoires in COVID-19. As for the study in general: Acute and convalescent COVID-19 samples came from the United States, Italy and Spain. Nucleic acid was either cDNA or gDNA, and it came from T cells, B-cell-depleted T cells, or PBMCs.

The V gene lost 6 bases and the J gene lost 10 bases, with 16 bases spanning the gap. The CDR3 sequence is 13 residues long. The germline gives CDR1 MNHEY, CDR2 SMNVEV (reference sequence). Original processing notes: Estimates of nucleated cell counts were drawn from the amplification of reference gene primers. Sequenced by immunoSEQ multiplex PCR; TCRdb stores in-frame clones only, minus some. Clonal size and the V and J genes are those of that table, whereas D and trimming came from the DNA. There are 100,000 to 150,000 clones in the sample; 85% to 90% occur only once, and approximately 1.4% lies in the top ten.

V gene TRBV27 combines with J gene TRBJ2-1; D is perhaps TRBD2 (5 bases). Sequencing used peripheral blood. The clonotype comes from a human donor in a cohort sampled during active COVID-19. The CDR3: CASRKDSEREQFF. The CDR3 DNA is TGTGCCAGCAGGAAGGACTCAGAGAGGGAGCAGTTCTTC.